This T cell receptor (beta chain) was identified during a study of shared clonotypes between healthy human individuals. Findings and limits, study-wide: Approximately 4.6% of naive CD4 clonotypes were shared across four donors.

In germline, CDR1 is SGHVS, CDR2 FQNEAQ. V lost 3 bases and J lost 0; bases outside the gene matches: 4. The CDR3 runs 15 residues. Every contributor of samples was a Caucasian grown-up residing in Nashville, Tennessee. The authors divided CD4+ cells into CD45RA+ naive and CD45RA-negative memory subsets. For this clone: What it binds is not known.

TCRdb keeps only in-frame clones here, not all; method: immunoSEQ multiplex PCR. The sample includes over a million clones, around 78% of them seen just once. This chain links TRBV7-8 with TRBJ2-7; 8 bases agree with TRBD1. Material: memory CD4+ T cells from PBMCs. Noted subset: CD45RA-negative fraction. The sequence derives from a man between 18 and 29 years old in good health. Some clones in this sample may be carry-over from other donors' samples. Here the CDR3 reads CASSFRTGYSYEQYF. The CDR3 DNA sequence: TGTGCCAGCAGCTTTAGGACAGGGTACTCCTACGAGCAGTACTTC.